This entry concerns a single T cell receptor beta chain. This CDR3 spans 16 amino acids. The germline CDR1 and CDR2 sequences are MNHEY and SMNVEV (reference sequence). V was clipped by 7 bases and J by 2 bases, with 19 bases between them. The entry originates in a study of OX40 agonist ivuxolimab in advanced cancers. The overall study: Three patients responded partially, comprising one with hepatocellular carcinoma and two with cutaneous melanoma.

The method was immunoSEQ multiplex PCR; TCRdb's version includes in-frame clones alone and lacks a portion of them. The sample holds around 74,000 clones; around 93% are singletons and the top ten take 9.5% to 12%. This TCR came from an adult with an advanced solid tumor such as melanoma, head and neck, liver or kidney cancer. V and J are TRBV27 and TRBJ2-3; the D gene is possibly TRBD2 (6 bases). The sequencing here drew on CD4+ or CD8+ T cells sorted from blood, taken in a trial of the OX40 agonist ivuxolimab. The CDR3 protein is CASTRLGTPHTDTQYF. The DNA for the CDR3 is TGTGCCAGCACCCGTCTTGGGACTCCACACACAGATACGCAGTATTTT.